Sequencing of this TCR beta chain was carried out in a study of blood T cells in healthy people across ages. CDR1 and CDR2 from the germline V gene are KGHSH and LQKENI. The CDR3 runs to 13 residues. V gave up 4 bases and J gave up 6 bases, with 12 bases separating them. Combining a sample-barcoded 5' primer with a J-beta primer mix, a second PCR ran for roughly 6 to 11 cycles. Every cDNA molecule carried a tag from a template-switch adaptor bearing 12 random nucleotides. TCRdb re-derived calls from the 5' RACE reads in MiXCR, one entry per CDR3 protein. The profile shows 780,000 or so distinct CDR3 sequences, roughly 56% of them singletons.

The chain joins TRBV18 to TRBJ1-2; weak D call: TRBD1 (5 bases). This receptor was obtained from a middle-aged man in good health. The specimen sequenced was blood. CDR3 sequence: CASSRDGNDGYTF. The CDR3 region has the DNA TGTGCCAGCTCACGGGACGGAAACGATGGCTACACCTTC.